This T cell receptor beta chain originates from a study of patients and donors after allogeneic stem cell transplantation. MiXCR, applied by TCRdb to the RT-PCR reads, yields one record per CDR3 protein. Among some 200,000 distinct CDR3 sequences listed, less than 45% were seen once. The sample taken for sequencing was blood, either unsorted or a sorted T cell fraction (not recorded which). The TCR sequence derives from a human donor who was either an allogeneic HSCT recipient or a stem cell or donor lymphocyte infusion donor (not recorded which). It is not recorded whose cells these are; they may come from a transplant donor.

The CDR3 loop reads CASSFDSSYEQYF. The CDR3 DNA reads as TGCGCCAGCAGCTTCGACAGCTCCTACGAGCAGTACTTC. The chain uses TRBV5-1 and TRBJ2-7; a weak D match, TRBD1 (5 bases). V lost 2 bases to trimming and J lost 0 bases, with 6 bases between them. Germline CDR1 SGHRS, CDR2 YFSETQ. The CDR3 loop spans 13 amino acids. The full variable domain, rest sourced from reference TRBV5-1 and TRBJ2-7, is KAGVTQTPRYLIKTRGQQVTLSCSPISGHRSVSWYQQTPGQGLQFLFEYFSETQRNKGNFPGRFSGRQFSNSRSEMNVSTLELGDSALYLCASSFDSSYEQYFGPGTRLTVT.